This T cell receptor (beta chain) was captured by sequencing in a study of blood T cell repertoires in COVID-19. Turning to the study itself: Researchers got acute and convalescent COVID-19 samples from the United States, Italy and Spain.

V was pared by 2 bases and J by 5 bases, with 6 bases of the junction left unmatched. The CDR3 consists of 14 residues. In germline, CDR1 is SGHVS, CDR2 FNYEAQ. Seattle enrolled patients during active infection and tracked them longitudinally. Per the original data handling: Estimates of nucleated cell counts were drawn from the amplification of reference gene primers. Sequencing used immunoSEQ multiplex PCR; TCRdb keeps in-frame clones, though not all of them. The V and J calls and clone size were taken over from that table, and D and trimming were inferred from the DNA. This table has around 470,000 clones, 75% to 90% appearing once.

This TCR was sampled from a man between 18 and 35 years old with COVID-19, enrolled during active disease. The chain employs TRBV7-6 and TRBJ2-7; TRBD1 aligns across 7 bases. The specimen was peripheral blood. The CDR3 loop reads CASSLTTGLNEQYF. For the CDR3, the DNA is TGTGCCAGCAGCTTAACGACAGGGTTGAACGAGCAGTACTTC.